The 17 T cell receptor beta chains in this list originate from one sample, sequenced in a study of T cell repertoires in cytomegalovirus infection. These receptors have no identified antigens. TCRdb independently ran MiXCR on the reads; one entry per CDR3 protein. The sample holds approximately 150,000 distinct CDR3 sequences, less than 25% seen once. The material sequenced was CD8+ T cells from cultured PBMCs, taken from culture after CMV antigen stimulation. The receptors were sampled from a human donor in good health (CMV status not recorded). Some clones in this sample may be carry-over from other donors' samples.

This clonotype was detected only once. The rearrangement joins TRBV9 to TRBJ1-2, with 9 nucleotides matching TRBD1. After removal of 3 bases from V and 0 bases from J, the junction contained 6 bases not matched to a gene. The germline CDR1 and CDR2 sequences are SGDLS and YYNGEE. The CDR3 spans 16 residues. The CDR3 DNA is TGTGCCAGCAGCGCCGGGACAGGGACTACTAACTATGGCTACACCTTC. Encoded protein: CASSAGTGTTNYGYTF. The variable domain in full, with the rest retrieved from reference TRBV9 and TRBJ1-2, is DSGVTQTPKHLITATGQRVTLRCSPRSGDLSVYWYQQSLDQGLQFLIQYYNGEERAKGNILERFSAQQFPDLHSELNLSSLELGDSALYFCASSAGTGTTNYGYTFGSGTRLTVV.

The rearrangement uses TRBV7-2 and TRBJ1-2; 9 bases are shared with TRBD1. The CDR3 has 15 residues. The junction had 3 bases not matched to a gene; V was cut back by 4 bases and J by 0 bases. From germline, CDR1 is SGHTA and CDR2 FQGNSA. As DNA, the CDR3 is TGTGCCAGCAGCTCCGGGACAGGGCCTAACTATGGCTACACCTTC. It encodes CASSSGTGPNYGYTF.

The chain recombines TRBV7-6 with TRBJ1-4, with TRBD1 as a possible D gene (5 bases). The CDR3 is made up of 15 amino acids. Germline loops: CDR1 SGHVS, CDR2 FNYEAQ. V was pared by 0 bases and J by 4 bases, with 9 bases between. Written as DNA, the CDR3 is TGTGCCAGCAGCTTAGCTTCAGGGTATAATGAAAAACTGTTTTTT. This gives the protein CASSLASGYNEKLFF.

The V call is TRBV15, the J call TRBJ2-2; no clear D. This CDR3 spans 14 amino acids. V lost 8 bases and J 0 bases, leaving 10 bases between the germline ends. From germline, CDR1 is LNHNV and CDR2 YYDKDF (reference sequence). CDR3 residues: CATGLGPNTGELFF. In DNA form, the CDR3 reads TGTGCCACCGGGCTGGGCCCGAACACCGGGGAGCTGTTTTTT.

This chain's CDR3 is CASSEGGRGQPQHF. CDR3 sequence (DNA): TGTGCCAGTAGCGAAGGGGGCAGGGGTCAGCCCCAGCATTTT. V is TRBV19 and J is TRBJ1-5; 7 bases match TRBD1. The CDR3 is made up of 14 amino acids. Trimming at V came to 6 bases and at J to 6 bases, leaving 8 bases not matched to a gene. Germline loops: CDR1 LNHDA, CDR2 SQIVND (reference sequence).

This clonotype was counted once. V usage is TRBV7-8 and J usage is TRBJ1-5; TRBD1 agrees at 8 bases. Germline V gene sequence: CDR1 SGHVS, CDR2 FQNEAQ. This CDR3 spans 15 amino acids. The ends lost 3 bases at V and 9 bases at J; junction bases unmatched: 10. The CDR3, as DNA: TGTGCCAGCAGCTTGGTTGGACAGGGAGTTCGGCCCCAGCATTTT. It codes for CASSLVGQGVRPQHF.

This chain uses TRBV5-5 with TRBJ1-1; D is ambiguous. The V and J ends lost 2 bases and 5 bases respectively, with 13 bases between them. The CDR3 loop spans 14 amino acids. Germline CDR1 reads SGHKS; CDR2 reads YYEKEE (reference sequence). The CDR3 DNA reads as TGTGCCAGCAGCTTCCCCGGGGAGGGAACTGAAGCTTTCTTT. It is translated as CASSFPGEGTEAFF.

This clonotype was counted a few times. The chain uses TRBV7-6 and TRBJ1-1; TRBD1 matches at 9 bases. Germline trimming cut 2 bases from V and 5 bases from J; bases unmatched to any gene: 12. This CDR3 is 17 amino acids long. Germline V gene sequence: CDR1 SGHVS, CDR2 FNYEAQ. CDR3 bases: TGTGCCAGCAGCTTAACCTCGGACAGGGGTAGGGAAACTGAAGCTTTCTTT. Its protein product is CASSLTSDRGRETEAFF. Looking up the rest from reference TRBV7-6 and TRBJ1-1 gives the full variable domain: GAGVSQSPRYKVTKRGQDVALRCDPISGHVSLYWYRQALGQGPEFLTYFNYEAQQDKSGLPNDRFSAERPEGSISTLTIQRTEQRDSAMYRCASSLTSDRGRETEAFFGQGTRLTVV.

This clonotype came up a few times. The chain recombines TRBV4-1 with TRBJ1-5, with TRBD1 as a possible D gene (5 bases). In germline, CDR1 is MGHRA, CDR2 YSYEKL. V dropped 1 base and J dropped 1 base, with 5 bases sitting between them. There are 14 residues in the CDR3. The CDR3 nucleotides are TGCGCCAGCAGCCAAGGGACAAGCAATCAGCCCCAGCATTTT. This gives the protein CASSQGTSNQPQHF.

J is TRBJ2-1 and V is TRBV5-1; 12 bases are shared with TRBD2. The germline CDR1 and CDR2 sequences are SGHRS and YFSETQ. There are 15 residues in the CDR3. V was clipped by 5 bases and J by 8 bases; unmatched bases: 8. CDR3 in DNA: TGCGCCAGCAGAGGACTAGCGGGGAATAGGGATGAGCAGTTCTTC. Its protein product is CASRGLAGNRDEQFF.

The chain links TRBV6-1 to TRBJ1-1, with unresolved D. V lost 5 bases and J 3 bases, leaving 1 base between the germline ends. Germline V gene data show CDR1 as MNHNS and CDR2 as SASEGT. The CDR3 runs 10 residues. The CDR3 nucleotides read TGTGCCAGCAGTTACACTGAAGCTTTCTTT. This translates into CASSYTEAFF.

V gene TRBV6-2 or TRBV6-3 combines with J gene TRBJ2-1; tentatively, D is TRBD1 (6 bases). Trimming left V 6 bases short and J 0 bases short, with 27 bases between. CDR1 and CDR2 (germline): MNHEY, SVGEGT. CDR3 length equals 20 residues. CDR3 in DNA: TGTGCCAGCAGCCCCGACCGACAGGTTCCCGTAAATAGCTCCTACAATGAGCAGTTCTTC. Amino acid sequence: CASSPDRQVPVNSSYNEQFF.

This chain connects TRBV6-8 to TRBJ1-2; D is unclear. The CDR3 contains 13 residues. Germline V gene sequence: CDR1 MNHGY, CDR2 SAAAGT. The V and J ends lost 0 bases and 12 bases respectively, with 14 bases between them. CDR3 sequence: CASSYSTGQANTF. The CDR3 DNA reads as TGTGCCAGCAGTTACTCGACCGGGCAGGCGAACACCTTC.

The chain carries TRBV10-3 and TRBJ2-7; 7 bases line up with TRBD1. V trimming: 9 bases; J trimming: 0 bases; junction bases outside the gene matches: 2. This CDR3 comprises 12 residues. Germline V gene data show CDR1 as ENHRY and CDR2 as SYGVKD. The DNA for the CDR3 is TGTGCCATGGGACAGAGCTCCTACGAGCAGTACTTC. Protein product: CAMGQSSYEQYF.

This clonotype was counted only a few times. This chain joins TRBV25-1 and TRBJ1-6; D might be TRBD1 (5 bases). The germline CDR1 and CDR2 sequences are MGHDK and SYGVNS. Trimming shortened V by 3 bases and J by 0 bases, and 9 bases separated the two germline ends. This CDR3 is built from 16 residues. CDR3 protein: CASSEGTSSYNSPLHF. The CDR3 coding sequence is TGTGCCAGCAGTGAGGGGACCAGCTCCTATAATTCACCCCTCCACTTT.

The chain uses TRBV7-6 and TRBJ1-4; no clear D. This CDR3 is 14 amino acids long. The ends were cut back, 3 bases at V and 3 bases at J, with 8 bases in the middle. Per the germline V gene, CDR1 is SGHVS and CDR2 is FNYEAQ. The CDR3 loop reads CASSLGGSNEKLFF. CDR3 coding DNA: TGTGCCAGCAGCTTGGGAGGGTCTAATGAAAAACTGTTTTTT. The full variable domain, rest sourced from reference TRBV7-6 and TRBJ1-4, is GAGVSQSPRYKVTKRGQDVALRCDPISGHVSLYWYRQALGQGPEFLTYFNYEAQQDKSGLPNDRFSAERPEGSISTLTIQRTEQRDSAMYRCASSLGGSNEKLFFGSGTQLSVL.

This clonotype is a singleton in its sample. V and J are TRBV29-1 and TRBJ2-5, with 9 bases that match TRBD1. From germline, CDR1 is SQVTM and CDR2 ANQGSEA. V was pared by 5 bases and J by 4 bases, with 5 bases of the junction left unmatched. The CDR3 has 13 residues. The CDR3 nucleotides are TGCAGCGTTCCGGGACAGGGCCGAGAGACCCAGTACTTC. This encodes CSVPGQGRETQYF.